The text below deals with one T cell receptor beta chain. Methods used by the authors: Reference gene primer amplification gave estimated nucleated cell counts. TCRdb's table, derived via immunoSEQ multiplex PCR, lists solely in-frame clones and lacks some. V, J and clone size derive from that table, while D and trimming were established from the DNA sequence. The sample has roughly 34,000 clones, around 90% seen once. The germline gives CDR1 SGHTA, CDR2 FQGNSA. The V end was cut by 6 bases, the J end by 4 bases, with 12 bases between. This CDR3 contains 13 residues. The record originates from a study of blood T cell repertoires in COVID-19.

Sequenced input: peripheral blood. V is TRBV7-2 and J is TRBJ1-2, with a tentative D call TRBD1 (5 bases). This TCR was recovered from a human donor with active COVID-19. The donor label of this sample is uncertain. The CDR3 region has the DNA TGTGCCAGCAGATTAACCGACAGCTATGGCTACACCTTC. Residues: CASRLTDSYGYTF.